What follows are 28 T cell receptor beta chains derived from one specimen sequenced in a study of T cells in Graves' hyperthyroidism and ophthalmopathy. What was amplified from RNA transcripts were TCR beta CDR3 regions. RT-PCR in the first round (using the HTBI primer set) targeted the TCR CDR3. MiXCR, run by TCRdb on the multiplex PCR reads, gives a single entry per CDR3 protein. Of under 300,000 distinct CDR3 sequences in the sample, approximately 23% were seen once. Input material: blood. The source is a man aged 25-40 years with Graves' ophthalmopathy.

In its sample, this clonotype was seen many times. The chain links TRBV5-1 to TRBJ2-2, with D perhaps given as TRBD1 or TRBD2 (5 bases each). This CDR3 contains 16 residues. V lost 3 bases and J 0 bases, leaving 12 bases between the germline ends. Per the germline V gene, CDR1 is SGHRS and CDR2 is YFSETQ. In nucleotides, the CDR3 is TGCGCCAGCAGCTCCGGGACCGCCACGAACACCGGGGAGCTGTTTTTT. It codes for CASSSGTATNTGELFF.

V usage is TRBV7-9 and J usage is TRBJ2-1; TRBD1 aligns across 9 bases. Germline CDR1 reads SEHNR; CDR2 reads FQNEAQ (reference sequence). Trimming cost V 5 bases and J 2 bases; bases outside gene matches: 4. This CDR3 contains 15 residues. CDR3 DNA: TGTGCCAGCAGCACAGGGGGCCCAGCCTACAATGAGCAGTTCTTC. Translating gives CASSTGGPAYNEQFF.

This clonotype was observed a few times. The chain employs TRBV5-1 and TRBJ1-3; D remains unclear. The CDR3 extends over 13 amino acids. CDR1 and CDR2 (germline): SGHRS, YFSETQ. The germline V and J ends were trimmed by 7 bases and 1 base, with 9 bases remaining between them. Here the CDR3 DNA reads TGCGCCAGCCCCTCCAATTCTGGAAACACCATATATTTT. Translation: CASPSNSGNTIYF.

This clonotype was observed many times. The J gene is TRBJ1-1, the V gene TRBV11-3, with D perhaps TRBD1 (6 bases). CDR3 length equals 15 residues. Trimming cost V 5 bases and J 1 base, with 14 bases left between them. CDR1 and CDR2 (germline): SGHNT, YENEEA. The CDR3 loop is CASSILDRENTEAFF. For the CDR3, the DNA is TGTGCCAGCAGCATCCTGGACAGAGAGAACACTGAAGCTTTCTTT.

The chain is built from TRBV6-1 and TRBJ2-7; 11 bases are a match to TRBD1. V dropped 10 bases and J dropped 5; count of bases not matched to a gene: 4. Germline CDR1 MNHNS, CDR2 SASEGT. CDR3 length equals 12 residues. This chain's CDR3 is CATDRGPDEQYF. The CDR3 nucleotides read TGTGCCACGGACAGGGGGCCCGACGAGCAGTACTTC.

This chain links TRBV28 with TRBJ2-7; 12 bases align to TRBD2. Germline V lookup: CDR1 MDHEN, CDR2 SYDVKM. V gave up 10 bases and J gave up 5 bases; unmatched junction bases: 6. The length of the CDR3 is 13 residues. The CDR3 loop reads CAIGTSGSNEQYF. The CDR3 coding sequence is TGTGCCATAGGGACTAGCGGGTCCAACGAGCAGTACTTC.

This clonotype occurred a few times. The rearrangement joins TRBV6-1 to TRBJ1-2, with 8 positions matching TRBD1. The CDR3 covers 15 residues. J lost 8 bases, V lost 10 bases, and 18 bases had no gene match. CDR1 is MNHNS, CDR2 SASEGT, per germline. The DNA for the CDR3 is TGTGCCACCGCACCCCAATTCAGGGGGCTGGGCGGCTACACCTTC. Protein: CATAPQFRGLGGYTF.

This clonotype has more than one count but fewer than ten. The chain joins TRBV30 to TRBJ2-2; possibly TRBD1 or TRBD2 for D (6 bases each). CDR1 is GTSNPN and CDR2 is SVGIG in the germline V gene (reference sequence). The V end lost 5 bases, the J end lost 1 base, and 14 bases lay between the germline ends. The CDR3 covers 15 residues. CDR3 protein: CAWDRGPGNTGELFF. The CDR3 coding sequence is TGTGCCTGGGACCGGGGGCCAGGGAACACCGGGGAGCTGTTTTTT.

The chain has TRBV7-9 and TRBJ2-3; D is uncertain. The CDR3 loop spans 13 amino acids. V shed 3 bases and J shed 2 bases, with 6 bases lying between them. CDR1 and CDR2 from the germline V gene are SEHNR and FQNEAQ (reference sequence). The chain's CDR3 is CASSFQVTDTQYF. The CDR3 DNA sequence: TGTGCCAGCAGCTTTCAGGTCACAGATACGCAGTATTTT.

This clonotype was seen ten or more times. The V call is TRBV30, the J call TRBJ1-1, with TRBD1 as a possible D gene (5 bases). CDR3 length: 16 residues. V lost 0 bases and J lost 7, with 21 bases in between. Germline-derived CDR1 and CDR2 are GTSNPN and SVGIG (reference sequence). The CDR3 protein is CAWSVRGAPGRHEAFF. For the CDR3, the DNA is TGTGCCTGGAGTGTACGCGGCGCGCCAGGGAGACATGAAGCTTTCTTT.

The table lists this clonotype with a few counts. The CDR3 region has the DNA TGTGCCAGCAGCGGGGGTAGGCAGGGCGGTGAAGCTTTCTTT. It yields the protein CASSGGRQGGEAFF. This chain connects TRBV9 to TRBJ1-1, with D perhaps TRBD1 (5 bases). The V end lost 3 bases, the J end lost 7 bases, and 16 bases lay between the germline ends. CDR1 and CDR2 (germline): SGDLS, YYNGEE. This CDR3 comprises 14 residues.

This clonotype was recorded many times. V and J are TRBV7-9 and TRBJ2-7; 10 bases line up with TRBD1. V gave up 4 bases and J gave up 6 bases; unmatched junction bases: 6. From germline, CDR1 is SEHNR and CDR2 FQNEAQ (reference sequence). This CDR3 is 14 amino acids long. The CDR3 spells CASSSGTGVGEQYF. CDR3 sequence (DNA): TGTGCCAGCAGCTCCGGGACAGGGGTCGGCGAGCAGTACTTC.

In the case of this clonotype: Germline and junction disagree at one end, which may indicate a read error. The V call is TRBV13, the J call TRBJ1-3; weak D call: TRBD1 (5 bases). The germline V gene encodes CDR1 PRHDT and CDR2 FYEKMQ (reference sequence). This CDR3 contains 15 residues. CDR3 DNA sequence: TGTGCCAGCAGCCAGTCTGGGGCCTCTGGAAACACCATGAATTTT. Amino acid sequence: CASSQSGASGNTMNF.

Of note for this clonotype: One junction end does not reproduce the germline sequence, and a read error may be involved. The rearrangement joins TRBV6-2 or TRBV6-3 to TRBJ2-7; D unclear. The germline CDR1 and CDR2 sequences are MNHEY and SVGEGT. This CDR3 contains 14 residues. This chain's CDR3 is CASSSDSSSYGQYF. CDR3 DNA sequence: TGTGCCAGCAGTTCCGACTCTTCCTCCTACGGGCAGTACTTC.

This clonotype was detected many times. The chain links TRBV2 to TRBJ1-5; D gene uncertain. Germline CDR1 and CDR2: SNHLY and FYNNEI. Trimming left V 3 bases short and J 5 bases short, with 11 bases between. The CDR3 extends over 14 amino acids. The CDR3 region is CASSDSGGHQPQHF. The CDR3 nucleotides read TGTGCCAGCAGTGATTCCGGCGGACATCAGCCCCAGCATTTT.

This clonotype has a count of ten or more. The CDR3 DNA sequence: TGCGCCAGCACCAACCCCCGGGTGGGGGGCGGCACTGAAGCTTTCTTT. It specifies CASTNPRVGGGTEAFF. This chain links TRBV5-1 with TRBJ1-1; D might be TRBD1 (6 bases). Germline CDR1 reads SGHRS; CDR2 reads YFSETQ. This CDR3 comprises 16 residues. Trimming shortened V by 6 bases and J by 4 bases, and 22 bases separated the two germline ends.

This clonotype appeared many times. The chain combines TRBV5-1 with TRBJ2-3; the D gene is possibly TRBD1 (6 bases). The CDR3 contains 14 residues. CDR1 is SGHRS, CDR2 YFSETQ, per germline. Between the trimmed V and J ends, which lost 5 bases and 5 bases, there was a span of 15 bases. The CDR3 loop reads CASRATGKGDTQYF. The CDR3 DNA follows: TGCGCCAGCAGGGCCACAGGGAAAGGAGATACGCAGTATTTT.

This clonotype was observed many times. The genes are TRBV5-6 and TRBJ2-2; D ambiguous. CDR3 length: 14 residues. With 2 bases removed from V and 3 bases from J, the gap between germline ends came to 8 bases. Germline CDR1 is SGHDT and CDR2 is YYEEEE. CDR3: CASSFGAYTGELFF. The CDR3 bases are TGTGCCAGCAGCTTTGGAGCCTACACCGGGGAGCTGTTTTTT.

This clonotype was observed at least ten times. V is TRBV2 and J is TRBJ2-2; 10 positions agree with TRBD1. There are 15 residues in the CDR3. J was trimmed by 6 bases and V by 4 bases; bases with no gene match: 5. From germline, CDR1 is SNHLY and CDR2 FYNNEI. CDR3 loop: CASSVGTGVSGELFF. CDR3 bases: TGTGCCAGCAGTGTGGGGACAGGGGTTTCCGGGGAGCTGTTTTTT.

This clonotype was counted a few times. CDR3 in DNA: TGTGCCAGCAGCTCCCAAGGGACAGCCAATTCACCCCTCCACTTT. Translating it yields CASSSQGTANSPLHF. The V gene is TRBV11-2, the J gene TRBJ1-6, with 7 positions matching TRBD1. Trimming removed 4 bases from V and 7 bases from J; junction bases left unmatched: 7. CDR1 and CDR2 (germline): SGHAT, FQNNGV. The CDR3 covers 15 residues.

This clonotype has at least ten counts. The CDR3 region has the DNA TGTGCCAGCAGGGGACTAGCCGACACCGGGGAGCTGTTTTTT. Protein product: CASRGLADTGELFF. The chain joins TRBV2 to TRBJ2-2, with 9 bases fitting TRBD2. The trim removed 6 bases at V and 3 bases at J, leaving 2 bases unmatched. The CDR3 covers 14 residues. Germline V gene data show CDR1 as SNHLY and CDR2 as FYNNEI.

This clonotype was observed a handful of times. The V call is TRBV5-1, the J call TRBJ2-3; 12 bases are shared with TRBD2. The CDR3 sequence is 16 residues long. Per the germline V gene, CDR1 is SGHRS and CDR2 is YFSETQ. V shed 2 bases, J shed 4 bases, and the junction held 5 bases outside the gene matches. CDR3 in amino acids: CASSLQLAGGADTQYF. CDR3 sequence (DNA): TGCGCCAGCAGCTTACAACTAGCGGGAGGAGCAGATACGCAGTATTTT.

This clonotype was seen many times. The chain recombines TRBV27 with TRBJ1-5, with 8 nucleotides matching TRBD1. Germline-derived CDR1 and CDR2 are MNHEY and SMNVEV (reference sequence). The CDR3 is made up of 18 amino acids. Trimming cost V 2 bases and J 3 bases; bases outside gene matches: 12. CDR3 amino acids: CASSLRGTQGVANQPQHF. CDR3 DNA sequence: TGTGCCAGCAGTTTAAGGGGGACACAGGGGGTCGCCAATCAGCCCCAGCATTTT.

This clonotype was recorded many times. This chain connects TRBV7-9 to TRBJ1-1; tentative D call: TRBD1 (5 bases). The germline gives CDR1 SEHNR, CDR2 FQNEAQ (reference sequence). V lost 8 bases and J lost 4, with 20 bases in between. The CDR3 spans 15 residues. The CDR3 region has the DNA TGTGCCAGCGGGGGGGAGGGGAGACGAGGCACTGAAGCTTTCTTT. It encodes CASGGEGRRGTEAFF.

The genes are TRBV6-9 and TRBJ1-5; 9 positions agree with TRBD1. CDR1 is MNHGY and CDR2 is SVAAGI in the germline V gene. V dropped 2 bases and J dropped 4; count of bases not matched to a gene: 3. This CDR3 has 15 residues. CDR3 DNA: TGTGCCAGCAGTTATGGACAGGGGCCGAATCAGCCCCAGCATTTT. Its translation: CASSYGQGPNQPQHF.

This clonotype was seen repeatedly, ten times or more. V usage is TRBV6-1 and J usage is TRBJ2-3, with D perhaps TRBD1 or TRBD2 (5 bases each). Looked up from germline, CDR1 is MNHNS and CDR2 is SASEGT. Trimming shortened V by 4 bases and J by 1 base, and 15 bases separated the two germline ends. The CDR3 has 16 residues. The DNA for the CDR3 is TGTGCCAGCAGTGTTTTCGCAGGGAGAGGCACAGATACGCAGTATTTT. Its protein is CASSVFAGRGTDTQYF.

CDR3 loop: CASSPPLGVLGDYGYTF. CDR3 bases: TGTGCCAGCTCACCACCGCTGGGGGTCCTGGGGGACTATGGCTACACCTTC. J is TRBJ1-2 and V is TRBV18; D may be TRBD1 (5 bases). The CDR3 has 17 amino acids. Trimming stripped 0 bases from V and 3 bases from J, with 17 bases between. Germline CDR1 is KGHSH and CDR2 is LQKENI. Full variable domain (missing parts from reference TRBV18 and TRBJ1-2): NAGVMQNPRHLVRRRGQEARLRCSPMKGHSHVYWYRQLPEEGLKFMVYLQKENIIDESGMPKERFSAEFPKEGPSILRIQQVVRGDSAAYFCASSPPLGVLGDYGYTFGSGTRLTVV.

This clonotype was counted ten times or more. V usage is TRBV28 and J usage is TRBJ2-5; 8 nucleotides line up with TRBD2. V trimming: 8 bases; J trimming: 4 bases; junction bases outside the gene matches: 15. Germline V gene sequence: CDR1 MDHEN, CDR2 SYDVKM. The CDR3 length is 16 residues. CDR3 nucleotides: TGTGCCAGCGAGGGGGGTCCAGCGGGAGTGAGAGAGACCCAGTACTTC. This sequence encodes CASEGGPAGVRETQYF.